The present TCR beta chain was sequenced within a study of blood T cell repertoires in COVID-19. Study in general: The United States, Italy and Spain provided the acute and convalescent COVID-19 samples. PBMCs, B-cell-depleted T cells, or T cells were the source of the cDNA or gDNA that made up the material.

This clone has a single count. TCRdb keeps only in-frame clones here, not all; method: immunoSEQ multiplex PCR. The data contain about 100,000 clones, around 87% of them singletons. Trimming took 0 bases from V and 6 from J, leaving 7 bases between them. This CDR3 spans 12 amino acids. Germline lookup yields CDR1 SGHDT and CDR2 YYEEEE. The sample was peripheral blood. The sequence derives from a woman between 25 and 40 years old with acute or convalescent COVID-19. The J gene is TRBJ2-7, the V gene TRBV5-6; D unclear. The CDR3 loop is CASSLGSSEQYF. In DNA, the CDR3 is TGTGCCAGCAGCTTGGGAAGCTCCGAGCAGTACTTC.